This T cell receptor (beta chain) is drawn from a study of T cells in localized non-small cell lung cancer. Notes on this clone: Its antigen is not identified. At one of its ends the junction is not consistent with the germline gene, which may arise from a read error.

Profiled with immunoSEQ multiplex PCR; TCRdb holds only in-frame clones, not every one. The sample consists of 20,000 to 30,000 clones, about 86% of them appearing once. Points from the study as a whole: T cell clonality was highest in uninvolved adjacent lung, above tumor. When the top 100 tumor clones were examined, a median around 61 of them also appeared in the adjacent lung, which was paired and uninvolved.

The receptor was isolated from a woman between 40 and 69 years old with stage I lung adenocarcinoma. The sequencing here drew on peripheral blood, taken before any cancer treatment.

CDR3 sequence reads: CASSPGTGTMHF. In DNA, the CDR3 is TGTGCCAGCAGCCCTGGGACAGGGACCATGCACTTC. This rearrangement joins TRBV7-2 to TRBJ2-5; 9 bases map to TRBD1. The germline V gene encodes CDR1 SGHTA and CDR2 FQGNSA. The CDR3 contains 12 residues.